The sequence of this T cell receptor (beta chain) was determined in a study of PD-1 blockade in classical Hodgkin lymphoma (dated by TCRdb to between 2020 and 2021). Looking at the study overall: The study used CyTOF and TCR beta sequencing to define a peripheral blood immune signature of response to PD-1 blockade in classical Hodgkin lymphoma. Here is what the overall study found, with its caveats: Baseline TCR diversity was reported as lower in newly diagnosed patients than in healthy donors, and lower still in relapsed/refractory patients. The study was restricted to a single clinical trial cohort, and the causes of repertoire differences, possibly disease activity or prior therapy, were left undefined.

The intended sense of this specimen's time point label: newly diagnosed, previously untreated cHL patient sample. CD4+ T cells were purified from thawed PBMCs by magnetic negative selection with a Miltenyi CD4+ T cell isolation kit. PBMCs from patients with newly diagnosed, previously untreated classical Hodgkin lymphoma were sequenced as a comparison group for the relapsed/refractory trial patients. Peripheral blood was collected in 8 mL Vacutainer Cell Preparation Tubes, from which PBMCs were isolated by centrifugation and then cryopreserved. Purified CD4+ and CD8+ fractions were generated only in cases for which an additional PBMC sample was available. On LS columns in a quadroMACS separator, the magnetically labelled cells were depleted, and the flow-through was collected as the purified fraction. For CDR1 and CDR2, the germline V gene lists SGHDN and FVKESK. The junction shows trimming of 2 bases on V and 6 bases on J, and the gene matches do not reach 9 bases of it. Taken from cysteine to phenylalanine, the CDR3 has 15 residues. The retained sequence is limited to the CDR3, 45 bases, with the frame set at the first base.

This clone came up once. Which antigen it targets is not known. Base qualities are missing; no much larger clone stands one base away. Genomic DNA was isolated using the Qiagen DNeasy kit from unsorted PBMCs as well as from negatively selected CD4+ and CD8+ fractions. Using primers that anneal to V and J segments, immunoSEQ multiplex PCR amplified the TCR beta CDR3 regions. A synthetic immune receptor repertoire was used to minimize amplification bias, and remaining bias was computationally removed after sequencing. As for the authors' bioinformatics: Custom Python scripts were used to quantify repertoire diversity as the Shannon entropy index. Unsorted, CD4+ and CD8+ repertoires were analyzed separately, except for combined analyses in which CD4+ and CD8+ sequences were merged in silico. Sourced from immuneACCESS, this table was stored by TCRdb with only in-frame sequences that have V and J called. A share of the clones is absent; for the studies checked, an unresolved V gene accounts for under half, and the remainder has no known explanation. V, J and clone size are taken as reported in that table, and D and trimming were inferred from the DNA itself. Here the sample has about 30,000 clones; about 87% occur a single time. The ten largest clones take up more than 0.95% of the sample.

This chain joins TRBV14 to TRBJ2-7; TRBD2 fits 8 bases in the junction. Material for sequencing was CD4+ T cells from blood. This clonotype was obtained from a human donor with classical Hodgkin lymphoma. The sequenced DNA is TGTGCCAGCAGCCAACGGACTAGCCCGGGGGGCGAGCAGTACTTC. Translated, it gives CASSQRTSPGGEQYF.